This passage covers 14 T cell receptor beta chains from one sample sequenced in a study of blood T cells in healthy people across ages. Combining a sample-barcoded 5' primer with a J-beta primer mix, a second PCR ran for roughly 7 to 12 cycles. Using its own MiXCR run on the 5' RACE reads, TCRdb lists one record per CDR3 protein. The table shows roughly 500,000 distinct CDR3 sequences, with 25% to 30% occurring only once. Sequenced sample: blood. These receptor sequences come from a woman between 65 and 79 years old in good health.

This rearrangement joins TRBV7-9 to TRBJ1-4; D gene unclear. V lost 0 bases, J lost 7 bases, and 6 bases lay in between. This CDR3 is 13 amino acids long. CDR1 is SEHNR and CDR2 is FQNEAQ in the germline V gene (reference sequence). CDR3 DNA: TGTGCCAGCAGCTTAGCCAGGTTTGAAAAACTGTTTTTT. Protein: CASSLARFEKLFF.

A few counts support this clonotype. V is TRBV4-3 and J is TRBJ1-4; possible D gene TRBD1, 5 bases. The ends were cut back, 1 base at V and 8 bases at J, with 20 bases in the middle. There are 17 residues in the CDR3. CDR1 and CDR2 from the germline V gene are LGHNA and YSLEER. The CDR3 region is CASSQVWSRDGREKLFF. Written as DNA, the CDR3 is TGCGCCAGCAGCCAAGTTTGGTCCAGGGATGGTCGGGAAAAACTGTTTTTT.

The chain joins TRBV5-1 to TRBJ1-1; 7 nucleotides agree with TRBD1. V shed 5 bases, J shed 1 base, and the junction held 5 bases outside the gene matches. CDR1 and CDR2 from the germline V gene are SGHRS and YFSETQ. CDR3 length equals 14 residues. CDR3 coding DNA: TGCGCCAGCAGTCGGGACAGCCGGAACACTGAAGCTTTCTTT. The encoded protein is CASSRDSRNTEAFF.

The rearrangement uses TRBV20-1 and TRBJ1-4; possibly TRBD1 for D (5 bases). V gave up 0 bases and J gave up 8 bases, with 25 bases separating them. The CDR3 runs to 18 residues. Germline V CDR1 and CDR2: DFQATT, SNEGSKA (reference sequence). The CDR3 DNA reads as TGCAGTGCTAGAGATTCAATGGATTTCCAGGGTGCACGAGAAAAACTGTTTTTT. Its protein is CSARDSMDFQGAREKLFF.

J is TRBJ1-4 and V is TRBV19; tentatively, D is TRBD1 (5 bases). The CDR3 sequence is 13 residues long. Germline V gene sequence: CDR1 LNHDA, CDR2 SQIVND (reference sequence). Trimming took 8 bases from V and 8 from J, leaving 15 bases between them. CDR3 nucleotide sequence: TGTGCCAGTGCCGGCGACAGTGCAGAAAAACTGTTTTTT. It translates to CASAGDSAEKLFF.

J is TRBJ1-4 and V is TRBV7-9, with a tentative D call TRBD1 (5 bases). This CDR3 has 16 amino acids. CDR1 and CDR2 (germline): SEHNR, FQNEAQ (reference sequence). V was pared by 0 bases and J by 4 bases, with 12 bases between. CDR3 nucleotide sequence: TGTGCCAGCAGCTTAGCTTCCGGGACCCTTAATGAAAAACTGTTTTTT. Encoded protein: CASSLASGTLNEKLFF.

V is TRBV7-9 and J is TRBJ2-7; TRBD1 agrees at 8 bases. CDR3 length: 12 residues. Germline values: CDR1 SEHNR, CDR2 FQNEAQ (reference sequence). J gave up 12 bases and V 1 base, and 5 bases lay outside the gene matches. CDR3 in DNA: TGTGCCAGCAGCTTAGATACAGGGGGTCCGTACTTC. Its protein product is CASSLDTGGPYF.

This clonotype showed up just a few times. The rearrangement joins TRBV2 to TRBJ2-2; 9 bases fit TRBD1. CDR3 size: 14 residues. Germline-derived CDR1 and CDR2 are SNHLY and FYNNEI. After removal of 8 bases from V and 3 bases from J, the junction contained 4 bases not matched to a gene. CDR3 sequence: CASRGTGYTGELFF. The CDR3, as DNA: TGTGCCAGCCGCGGGACAGGGTACACCGGGGAGCTGTTTTTT.

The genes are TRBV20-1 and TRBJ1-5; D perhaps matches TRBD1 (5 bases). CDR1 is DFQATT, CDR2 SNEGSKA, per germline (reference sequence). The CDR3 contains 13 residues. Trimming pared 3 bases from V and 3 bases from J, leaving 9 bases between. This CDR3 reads CSARTEVNQPQHF. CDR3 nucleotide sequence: TGCAGTGCTAGGACAGAAGTCAATCAGCCCCAGCATTTT.

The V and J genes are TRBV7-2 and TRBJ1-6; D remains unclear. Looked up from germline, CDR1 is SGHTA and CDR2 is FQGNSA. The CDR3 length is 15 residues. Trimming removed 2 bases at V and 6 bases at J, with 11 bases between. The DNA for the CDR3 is TGTGCCAGCAGCTTATCGGGGTTTAGTAATTCACCCCTCCACTTT. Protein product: CASSLSGFSNSPLHF.

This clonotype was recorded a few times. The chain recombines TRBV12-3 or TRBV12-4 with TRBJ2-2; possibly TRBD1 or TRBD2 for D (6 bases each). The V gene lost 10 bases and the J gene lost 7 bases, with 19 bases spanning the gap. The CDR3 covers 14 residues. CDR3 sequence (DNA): TGTGCCACCTGGAGGGGGGCCCATGGCGGGGAGCTGTTTTTT. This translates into CATWRGAHGGELFF.

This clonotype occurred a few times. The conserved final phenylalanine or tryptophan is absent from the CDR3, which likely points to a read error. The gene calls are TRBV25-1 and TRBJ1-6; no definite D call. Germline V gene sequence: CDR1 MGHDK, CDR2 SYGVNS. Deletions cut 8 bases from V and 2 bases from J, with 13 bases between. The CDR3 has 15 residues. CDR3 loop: CASSDTSTYNSPLHL. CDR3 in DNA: TGTGCCAGCTCTGACACCTCGACCTATAATTCACCCCTCCACCTT.

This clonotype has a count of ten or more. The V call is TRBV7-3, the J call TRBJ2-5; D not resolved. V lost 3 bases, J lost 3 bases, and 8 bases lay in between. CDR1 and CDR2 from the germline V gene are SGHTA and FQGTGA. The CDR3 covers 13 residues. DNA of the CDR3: TGTGCCAGCAGCTTCAAGGGTGAAGAGACCCAGTACTTC. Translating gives CASSFKGEETQYF.

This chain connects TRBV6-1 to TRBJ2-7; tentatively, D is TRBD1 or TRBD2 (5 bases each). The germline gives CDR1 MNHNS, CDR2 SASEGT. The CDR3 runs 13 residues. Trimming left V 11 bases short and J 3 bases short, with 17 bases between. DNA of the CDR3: TGTGCCGCATTTGGGGCAGCGGACTACGAGCAGTACTTC. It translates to CAAFGAADYEQYF.